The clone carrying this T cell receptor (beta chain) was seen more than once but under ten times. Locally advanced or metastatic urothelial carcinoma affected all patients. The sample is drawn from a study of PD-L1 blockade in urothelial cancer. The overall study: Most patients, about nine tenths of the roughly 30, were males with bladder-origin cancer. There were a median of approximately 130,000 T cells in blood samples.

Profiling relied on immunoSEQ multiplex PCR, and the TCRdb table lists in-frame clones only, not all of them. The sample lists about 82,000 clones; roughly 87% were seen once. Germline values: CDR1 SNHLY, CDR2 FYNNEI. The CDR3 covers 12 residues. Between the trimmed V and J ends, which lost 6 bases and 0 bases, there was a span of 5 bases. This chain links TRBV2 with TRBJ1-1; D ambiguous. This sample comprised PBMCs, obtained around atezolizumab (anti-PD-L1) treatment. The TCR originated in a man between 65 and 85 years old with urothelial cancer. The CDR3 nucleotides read TGTGCCAGCAGGCACATGAACACTGAAGCTTTCTTT. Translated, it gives CASRHMNTEAFF. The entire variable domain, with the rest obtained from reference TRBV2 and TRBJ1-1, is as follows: EPEVTQTPSHQVTQMGQEVILRCVPISNHLYFYWYRQILGQKVEFLVSFYNNEISEKSEIFDDQFSVERPDGSNFTLKIRSTKLEDSAMYFCASRHMNTEAFFGQGTRLTVV.